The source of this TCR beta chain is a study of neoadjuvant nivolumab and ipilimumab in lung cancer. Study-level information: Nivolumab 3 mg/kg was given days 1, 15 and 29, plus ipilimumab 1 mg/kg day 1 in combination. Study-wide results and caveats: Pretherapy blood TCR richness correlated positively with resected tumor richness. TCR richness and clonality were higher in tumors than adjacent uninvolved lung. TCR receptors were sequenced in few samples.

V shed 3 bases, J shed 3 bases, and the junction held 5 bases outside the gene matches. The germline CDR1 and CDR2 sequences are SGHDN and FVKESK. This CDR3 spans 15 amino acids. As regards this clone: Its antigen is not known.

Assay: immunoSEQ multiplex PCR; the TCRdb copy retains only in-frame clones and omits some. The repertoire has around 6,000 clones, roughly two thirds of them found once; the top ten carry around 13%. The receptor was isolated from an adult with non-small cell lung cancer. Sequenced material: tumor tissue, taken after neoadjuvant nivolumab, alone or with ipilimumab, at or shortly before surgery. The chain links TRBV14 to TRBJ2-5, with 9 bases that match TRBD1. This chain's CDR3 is CASSHRTGVEETQYF. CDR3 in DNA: TGTGCCAGCAGCCATAGGACAGGGGTGGAAGAGACCCAGTACTTC.